This TCR beta chain was observed in a study of Ad26.COV2.S vaccination and SARS-CoV-2 variants. About the study: The donor belonged to the COV1001 Ad26.COV2.S trial arm. By the intramuscular route, Ad26.COV2.S was given once, or twice 56 days apart.

Germline CDR1 is MNHEY and CDR2 is SVGAGI. The CDR3 is 14 amino acids. V lost 6 bases and J lost 8, with 19 bases in between. This table comes from immunoSEQ multiplex PCR, and its TCRdb copy is limited to in-frame clones, with some not included. The sample carries roughly 500,000 clones, approximately 92% recorded once. This clone has just a few counts. This sample's treatment: about 20 received Ad26.COV2.S at low or high dose, single or two shots; several received placebo; per-sample allocation not given. On day 63 after the first injection, vaccine and placebo recipients gave samples. Cohort 1b enrolled adults aged 18-55 years in Boston. Spike of the Wuhan-strain SARS-CoV-2 was expressed by an Ad26 vector, which formed the vaccine.

This chain joins TRBV6-5 and TRBJ1-1; D may be TRBD1 (5 bases). This TCR was recovered from a person between 18 and 59 years old who received the Ad26.COV2.S COVID-19 vaccine or a placebo. This material consisted of peripheral blood, taken in a trial of Ad26.COV2.S vaccine versus placebo. In nucleotides, the CDR3 is TGTGCCAGCAGCACCGCGGGGGAAACCGAAGAAGCTTTCTTT. As protein: CASSTAGETEEAFF.